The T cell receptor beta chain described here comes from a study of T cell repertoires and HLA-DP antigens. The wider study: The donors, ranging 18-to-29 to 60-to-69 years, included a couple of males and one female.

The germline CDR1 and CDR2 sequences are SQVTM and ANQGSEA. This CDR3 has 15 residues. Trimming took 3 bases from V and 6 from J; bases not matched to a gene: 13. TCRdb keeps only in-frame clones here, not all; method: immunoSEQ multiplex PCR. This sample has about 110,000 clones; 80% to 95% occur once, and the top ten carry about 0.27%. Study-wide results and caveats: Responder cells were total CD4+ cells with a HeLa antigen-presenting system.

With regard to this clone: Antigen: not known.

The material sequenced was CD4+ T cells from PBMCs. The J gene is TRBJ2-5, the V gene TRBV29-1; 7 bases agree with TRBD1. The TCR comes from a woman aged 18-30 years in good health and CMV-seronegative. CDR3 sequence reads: CSVEFVRGIGQTQYF. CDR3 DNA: TGCAGCGTTGAGTTTGTCAGGGGGATTGGACAGACCCAGTACTTC.